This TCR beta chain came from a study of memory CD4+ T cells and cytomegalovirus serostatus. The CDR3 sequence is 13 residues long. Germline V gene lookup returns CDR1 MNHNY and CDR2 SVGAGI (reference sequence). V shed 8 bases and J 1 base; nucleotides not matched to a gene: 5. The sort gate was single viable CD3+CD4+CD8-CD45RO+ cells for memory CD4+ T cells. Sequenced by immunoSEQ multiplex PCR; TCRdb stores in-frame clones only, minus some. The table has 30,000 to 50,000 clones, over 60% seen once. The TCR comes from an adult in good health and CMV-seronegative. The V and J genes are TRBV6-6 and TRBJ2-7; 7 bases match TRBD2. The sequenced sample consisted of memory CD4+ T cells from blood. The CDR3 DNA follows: TGTGCCAGCCACACGGGGGGATCCTACGAGCAGTACTTC. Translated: CASHTGGSYEQYF.